The clone carrying this T cell receptor beta chain was counted ten times or more. This CDR3 has 14 residues. The V gene's germline CDR1 is DFQATT and CDR2 SNEGSKA (reference sequence). V trimming: 0 bases; J trimming: 6 bases; junction bases outside the gene matches: 5. Indicated time point: longitudinal time-point 2. Volunteers from a blood bank in Maryland, USA, made up the healthy controls. The cDNA was generated through 5'RACE incorporating 10-nucleotide random UMIs. TCRdb re-analysed the 5' RACE reads in MiXCR, keeping a single row per CDR3 protein. The sample includes under 40,000 distinct CDR3 sequences, less than 15% of them seen just once. This entry comes from a study of neurological immune-mediated disorders.

The rearrangement joins TRBV20-1 to TRBJ2-7, with 10 bases fitting TRBD2. Sequenced sample: PBMCs. This receptor was obtained from a woman in her forties in good health. This chain's CDR3 is CSARDLLAGVEQYF. CDR3 nucleotides: TGCAGTGCTAGAGATCTCCTAGCGGGAGTCGAGCAGTACTTC.